Below, 13 T cell receptor beta chains from the same sample are listed, as sequenced in a study of T cell changes during pregnancy in multiple sclerosis. Assay used: immunoSEQ multiplex PCR; TCRdb lists only in-frame clones, some missing. This table holds under 40,000 clones, almost 90% found once. The source was CD8+ T cells from peripheral blood mononuclear cells, collected after pregnancy. All receptors derive from a female donor with multiple sclerosis, enrolled in a pregnancy study.

The chain employs TRBV9 and TRBJ1-1; D uncertain. The V end lost 4 bases, the J end lost 1 base, and 14 bases lay between the germline ends. Germline-derived CDR1 and CDR2 are SGDLS and YYNGEE. The CDR3 spans 15 residues. The CDR3 coding sequence is TGTGCCAGCAGCCCGAAACAGAAACCGAACACTGAAGCTTTCTTT. It encodes CASSPKQKPNTEAFF.

The V gene is TRBV6-6, the J gene TRBJ2-7; weak D call: TRBD1 (6 bases). This CDR3 region has 13 residues. Trimming removed 4 bases at V and 4 bases at J, with 11 bases between. Germline CDR1 is MNHNY and CDR2 is SVGAGI (reference sequence). The chain's CDR3 is CASSSDSSYEQYF. DNA for the CDR3: TGTGCCAGCAGTTCGGACAGTTCTTACGAGCAGTACTTC.

Only one count was recorded for this clone. The rearrangement uses TRBV14 and TRBJ2-3; 12 bases are a match to TRBD1. This CDR3 is 18 amino acids long. V shed 4 bases, J shed 4 bases, and the junction held 12 bases outside the gene matches. Germline CDR1 SGHDN, CDR2 FVKESK. CDR3 sequence reads: CASSPGQGAGFFADTQYF. The CDR3 DNA follows: TGTGCCAGCAGCCCGGGACAGGGGGCCGGATTTTTCGCAGATACGCAGTATTTT.

The chain recombines TRBV11-3 with TRBJ2-1, with 9 bases that match TRBD2. V shed 6 bases, J shed 8 bases, and the junction held 17 bases outside the gene matches. The germline V gene has CDR1 SGHNT and CDR2 YENEEA. There are 17 residues in the CDR3. For the CDR3, the DNA is TGTGCCAGCAGTCGACAAAGTACGGCGGGGGGGCCCGATGAGCAGTTCTTC. This encodes CASSRQSTAGGPDEQFF.

V and J are TRBV9 and TRBJ2-1, with a weak D call TRBD2 (7 bases). V lost 4 bases, J lost 8 bases, and 13 bases lay in between. The V gene's germline CDR1 is SGDLS and CDR2 YYNGEE. The CDR3 has 13 residues. CDR3 DNA sequence: TGTGCCAGCAGCCTCGGAGGGGGGGATGAGCAGTTCTTC. Translated, it gives CASSLGGGDEQFF.

This clone was detected only once. The rearrangement joins TRBV6-6 to TRBJ2-1; possible D gene TRBD1, 6 bases. Trimming shortened V by 6 bases and J by 6 bases, and 18 bases separated the two germline ends. The CDR3 covers 15 residues. CDR1 and CDR2 from the germline V gene are MNHNY and SVGAGI (reference sequence). In nucleotides, the CDR3 is TGTGCCAGCAGCCCAAGTCCTGGGGGCCTCAATGAGCAGTTCTTC. Translating gives CASSPSPGGLNEQFF.

The chain recombines TRBV6-4 with TRBJ2-1; 7 nucleotides align to TRBD1. Germline assignment: CDR1 MRHNA and CDR2 SNTAGT. V lost 4 bases and J lost 2; bases outside the gene matches: 5. There are 15 residues in the CDR3. The CDR3 DNA follows: TGTGCCAGCAGTGCCGCGACAGGGACCTACAATGAGCAGTTCTTC. Its protein product is CASSAATGTYNEQFF.

The chain is built from TRBV10-3 and TRBJ2-1; 7 bases align to TRBD2. The J segment lost 5 bases and the V segment lost 0 bases, leaving 13 bases of the junction unmatched. The germline CDR1 and CDR2 sequences are ENHRY and SYGVKD. The CDR3 spans 18 residues. DNA of the CDR3: TGTGCCATCAGTGAGTCGCGTGGGGCAGCGGGGCCACACAATGAGCAGTTCTTC. Translated, it gives CAISESRGAAGPHNEQFF.

This chain uses TRBV15 with TRBJ2-5, with 7 bases that match TRBD1. Germline V gene lookup returns CDR1 LNHNV and CDR2 YYDKDF (reference sequence). With 0 bases clipped from V and 5 bases from J, the junction kept 6 bases outside the gene matches. The length of the CDR3 is 15 residues. The CDR3 loop is CATSRDKGQRETQYF. Written as DNA, the CDR3 is TGTGCCACCAGCAGAGATAAGGGACAGAGGGAGACCCAGTACTTC.

This clone was counted a few times. The chain links TRBV7-2 to TRBJ1-6; D gene unclear. V lost 5 bases to trimming and J lost 9 bases, with 17 bases between them. Germline V CDR1 and CDR2: SGHTA, FQGNSA. This CDR3 has 15 residues. For the CDR3, the DNA is TGTGCCAGCAGCCCGGACTGGGTAATTGGTTCACCCCTCCACTTT. Its protein product is CASSPDWVIGSPLHF.

This clone was seen just once. The chain couples TRBV20-1 to TRBJ2-5; D is perhaps TRBD1 (5 bases). Germline V gene sequence: CDR1 DFQATT, CDR2 SNEGSKA (reference sequence). The CDR3 covers 10 residues. V was trimmed by 0 bases and J by 11 bases, leaving 7 bases between them. This chain's CDR3 is CSAREGAQYF. CDR3 nucleotide sequence: TGCAGTGCTAGAGAAGGGGCTCAGTACTTC.

V usage is TRBV6-6 and J usage is TRBJ2-1, with D possibly TRBD1 on 6 matching bases. In germline, CDR1 is MNHNY, CDR2 SVGAGI (reference sequence). The CDR3 has 15 residues. Between the trimmed V and J ends, which lost 2 bases and 7 bases, there was a span of 15 bases. CDR3: CASSYGDRPQNEQFF. CDR3 sequence (DNA): TGTGCCAGCAGTTACGGAGACAGGCCGCAGAATGAGCAGTTCTTC.

The chain links TRBV12-5 to TRBJ1-4; 12 bases are a match to TRBD1. Germline V CDR1 and CDR2: LGHNT, FRNRAP. The ends lost 3 bases at V and 4 bases at J; junction bases unmatched: 6. This CDR3 region has 17 residues. CDR3 nucleotides: TGTGCTAGTGGTTTCGGGGACAGGGGGCCTTTTAATGAAAAACTGTTTTTT. Its translation: CASGFGDRGPFNEKLFF.